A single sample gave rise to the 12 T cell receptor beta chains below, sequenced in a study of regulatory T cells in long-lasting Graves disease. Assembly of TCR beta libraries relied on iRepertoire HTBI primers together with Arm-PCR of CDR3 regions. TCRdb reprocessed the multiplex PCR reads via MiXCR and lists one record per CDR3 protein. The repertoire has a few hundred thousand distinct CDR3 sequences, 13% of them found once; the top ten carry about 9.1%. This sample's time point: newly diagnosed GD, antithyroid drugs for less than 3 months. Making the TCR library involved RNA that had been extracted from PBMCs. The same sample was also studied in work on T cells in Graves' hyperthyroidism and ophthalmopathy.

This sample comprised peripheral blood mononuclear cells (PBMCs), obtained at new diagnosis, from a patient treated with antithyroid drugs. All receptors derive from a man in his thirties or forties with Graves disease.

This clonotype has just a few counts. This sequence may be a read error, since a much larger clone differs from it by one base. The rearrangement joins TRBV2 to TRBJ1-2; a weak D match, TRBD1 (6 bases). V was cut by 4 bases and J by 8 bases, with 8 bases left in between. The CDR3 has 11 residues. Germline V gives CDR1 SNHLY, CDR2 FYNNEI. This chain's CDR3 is CASSGGQGYTF. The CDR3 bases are TGTGCCAGCAGTGGGGGGCAAGGCTACACCTTC.

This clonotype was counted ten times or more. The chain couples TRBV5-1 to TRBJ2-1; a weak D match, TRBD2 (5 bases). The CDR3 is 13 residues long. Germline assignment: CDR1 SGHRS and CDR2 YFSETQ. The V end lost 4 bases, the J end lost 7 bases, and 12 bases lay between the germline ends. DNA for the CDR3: TGCGCCAGCAGCGGCTCGGGGTGGAATGAGCAGTTCTTC. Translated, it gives CASSGSGWNEQFF.

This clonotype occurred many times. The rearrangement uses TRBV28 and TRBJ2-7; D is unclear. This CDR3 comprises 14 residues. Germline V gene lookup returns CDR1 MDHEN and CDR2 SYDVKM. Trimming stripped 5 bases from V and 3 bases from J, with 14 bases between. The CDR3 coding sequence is TGTGCCAGCAGTCCGGAGTCCTACAGCTACGAGCAGTACTTC. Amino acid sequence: CASSPESYSYEQYF. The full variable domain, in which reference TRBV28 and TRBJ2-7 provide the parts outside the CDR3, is DVKVTQSSRYLVKRTGEKVFLECVQDMDHENMFWYRQDPGLGLRLIYFSYDVKMKEKGDIPEGYSVSREKKERFSLILESASTNQTSMYLCASSPESYSYEQYFGPGTRLTVT.

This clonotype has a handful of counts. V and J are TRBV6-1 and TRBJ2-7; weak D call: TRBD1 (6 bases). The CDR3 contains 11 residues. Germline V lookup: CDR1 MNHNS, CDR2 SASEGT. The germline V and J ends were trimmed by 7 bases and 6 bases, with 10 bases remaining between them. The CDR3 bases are TGTGCCAGCAACCAGGGGTCCGAGCAGTACTTC. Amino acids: CASNQGSEQYF.

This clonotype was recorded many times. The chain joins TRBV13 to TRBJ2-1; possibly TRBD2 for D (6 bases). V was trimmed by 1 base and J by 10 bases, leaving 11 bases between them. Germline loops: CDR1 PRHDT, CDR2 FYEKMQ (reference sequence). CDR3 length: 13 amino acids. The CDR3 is CASSLAGEGEQFF. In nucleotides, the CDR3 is TGTGCCAGCAGCTTAGCGGGAGAGGGGGAGCAGTTCTTC.

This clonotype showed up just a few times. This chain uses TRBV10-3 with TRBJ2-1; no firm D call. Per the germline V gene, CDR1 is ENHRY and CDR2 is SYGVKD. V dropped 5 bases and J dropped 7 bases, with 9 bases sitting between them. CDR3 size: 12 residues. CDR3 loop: CAISTDLNEQFF. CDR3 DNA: TGTGCCATCAGTACCGACCTAAATGAGCAGTTCTTC.

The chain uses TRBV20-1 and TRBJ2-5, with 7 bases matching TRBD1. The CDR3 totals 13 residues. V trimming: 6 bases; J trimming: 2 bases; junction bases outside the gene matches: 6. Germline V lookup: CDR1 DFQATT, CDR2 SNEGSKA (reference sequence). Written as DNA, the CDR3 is TGCAGTGCCACCGGGACAGATCAAGAGACCCAGTACTTC. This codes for CSATGTDQETQYF.

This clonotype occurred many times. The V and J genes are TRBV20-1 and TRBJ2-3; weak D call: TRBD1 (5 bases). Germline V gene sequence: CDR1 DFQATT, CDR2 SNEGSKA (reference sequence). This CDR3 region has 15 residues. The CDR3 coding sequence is TGCAGGCCAAGGGGCTGGCCTTCTAGCACAGATACGCAGTATTTT. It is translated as CRPRGWPSSTDTQYF.

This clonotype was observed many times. The CDR3 sequence: CASSFRTLSPLHF. As DNA, the CDR3 is TGTGCCAGCAGCTTTCGGACACTTTCACCCCTCCACTTT. The chain links TRBV9 to TRBJ1-6; D perhaps matches TRBD1 (5 bases). The CDR3 has 13 residues. Germline V gene data show CDR1 as SGDLS and CDR2 as YYNGEE. V gave up 4 bases and J gave up 9 bases, with 11 bases separating them.

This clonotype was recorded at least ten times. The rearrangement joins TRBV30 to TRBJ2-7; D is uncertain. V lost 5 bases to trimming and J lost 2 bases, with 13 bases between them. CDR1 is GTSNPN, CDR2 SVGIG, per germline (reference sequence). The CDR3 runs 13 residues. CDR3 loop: CAWQKDGAYEQYF. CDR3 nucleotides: TGTGCCTGGCAGAAGGACGGAGCCTACGAGCAGTACTTC.

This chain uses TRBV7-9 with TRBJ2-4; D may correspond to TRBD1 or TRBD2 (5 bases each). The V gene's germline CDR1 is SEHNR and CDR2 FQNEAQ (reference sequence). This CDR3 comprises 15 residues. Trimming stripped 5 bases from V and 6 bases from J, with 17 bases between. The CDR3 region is CASSHSGVGGNIQYF. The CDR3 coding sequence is TGTGCCAGCAGCCACAGCGGCGTTGGGGGAAACATTCAGTACTTC.

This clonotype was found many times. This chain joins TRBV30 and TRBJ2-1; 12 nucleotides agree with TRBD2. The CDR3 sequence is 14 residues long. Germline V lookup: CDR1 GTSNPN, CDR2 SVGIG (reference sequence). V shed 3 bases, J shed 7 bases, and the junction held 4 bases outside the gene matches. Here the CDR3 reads CAWRHTSGRNEQFF. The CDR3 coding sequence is TGTGCCTGGAGGCATACTAGCGGGAGGAATGAGCAGTTCTTC.